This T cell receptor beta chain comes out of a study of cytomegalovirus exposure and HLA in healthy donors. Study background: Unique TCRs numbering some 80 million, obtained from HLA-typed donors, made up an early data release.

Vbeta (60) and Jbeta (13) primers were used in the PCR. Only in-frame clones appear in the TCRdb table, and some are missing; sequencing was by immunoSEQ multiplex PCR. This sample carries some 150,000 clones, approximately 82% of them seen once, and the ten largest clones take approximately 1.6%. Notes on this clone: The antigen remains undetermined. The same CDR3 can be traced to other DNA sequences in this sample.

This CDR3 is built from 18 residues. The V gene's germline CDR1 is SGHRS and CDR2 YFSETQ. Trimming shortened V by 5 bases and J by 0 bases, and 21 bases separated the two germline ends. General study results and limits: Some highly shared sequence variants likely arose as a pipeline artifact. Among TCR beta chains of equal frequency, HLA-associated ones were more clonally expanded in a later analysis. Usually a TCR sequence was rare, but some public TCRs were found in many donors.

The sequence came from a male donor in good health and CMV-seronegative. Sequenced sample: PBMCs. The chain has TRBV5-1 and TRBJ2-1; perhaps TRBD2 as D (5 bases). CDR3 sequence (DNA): TGCGCCAGCAGTGCGTCTAGTGGGAGCCCAAGCTCCTACAATGAGCAGTTCTTC. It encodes CASSASSGSPSSYNEQFF.